The sequence of this T cell receptor beta chain was determined in a study of blood T cell repertoires in COVID-19. The repertoire was sequenced with immunoSEQ multiplex PCR; TCRdb's copy has only in-frame clones and lacks some. The table shows 40,000 to 50,000 clones, with 80% to 90% occurring only once. The ends were cut back, 0 bases at V and 10 bases at J, with 13 bases in the middle. The germline gives CDR1 LGHDT, CDR2 YNNKEL (reference sequence). The CDR3 is made up of 13 amino acids. The clonotype originates from a human donor in a cohort sampled during active COVID-19. The rearrangement links TRBV3-1 (or the pseudogene TRBV3-2) to TRBJ2-7; no clear D. The sample comprised peripheral blood. CDR3 sequence (DNA): TGTGCCAGCAGCCAAGAAGAGGTGTCTAGTCAGTACTTC. It yields the protein CASSQEEVSSQYF.